These T cell receptor beta chains were read from a single sample in a study of blood T cells in healthy people across ages. TCRdb independently ran MiXCR on the 5' RACE reads; one entry per CDR3 protein. The sample gives about 1 million distinct CDR3 sequences, 45% of which show up once; 18% is in the top ten. Sequencing was done on a sample of blood. All receptors come from a woman aged 60-75 years in good health. Both conserved end residues are part of each CDR3. Fields, in order: J gene, D gene, clone size, V gene, CDR3 DNA, CDR3 protein. The D gene is left open where the match is weak. Rows give clone size only sometimes, using once, few, many, or a class for an expanded clone.

TRBJ1-2 TRBD1 many TRBV11-1 TGTGCCAGCAGCTCCACGACAGGGCACTATGGCTACACCTTC CASSSTTGHYGYTF
TRBJ2-7 . . TRBV27 TGTGCCAGCAGTCCCTACACGGCCTCCTACAATGAGCAGTACTTC CASSPYTASYNEQYF
TRBJ2-7 . . TRBV10-3 TGTGCCAGTGGGGGAACGGACGAGCAGTACTTC CASGGTDEQYF
TRBJ2-5 . . TRBV13 TGTGCCAGCAGCTTATTAGGGCAGCCAGGGGAGACCCAGTACTTC CASSLLGQPGETQYF
TRBJ2-1 TRBD1 few TRBV29-1 TGCAGCGTATCCGACAGGGGATCCTACAATGAGCAGTTCTTC CSVSDRGSYNEQFF
TRBJ1-4 . . TRBV6-6 TGTGCCAGCAGTGACTCCCAGGAAAAACTGTTTTTT CASSDSQEKLFF
TRBJ1-2 . . TRBV7-3 TGTGCCAGCAGCTTAAGTAGGGGAAATGGCTACACCTTC CASSLSRGNGYTF
TRBJ2-3 . few TRBV20-1 TGCAGTGCTAGAGTTCGGGCTACCACCACGCCCCTCACAGATACGCAGTATTTT CSARVRATTTPLTDTQYF
TRBJ1-5 . . TRBV10-3 TGTGCCATCAGCCAGTCGGGGTTGGCTACGAATCAGCCCCAGCATTTT CAISQSGLATNQPQHF
TRBJ1-6 . few TRBV7-2 TGTGCCAGCAGCCCGGAGGGGGATTCACCCCTCCACTTT CASSPEGDSPLHF
TRBJ2-1 . . TRBV2 TGTGCCAGCAAGGAGAGCTCCACCTACAATGAGCAGTTCTTC CASKESSTYNEQFF
TRBJ2-1 . few TRBV6-1 TGTGCCAGCAGTCAGGGGCTGGATGAGCAGTTCTTC CASSQGLDEQFF
TRBJ1-2 . few TRBV3-1 TGTGCCAGCAGCCAAGATTTTTCCAGTGGCTACACCTTC CASSQDFSSGYTF
TRBJ2-5 . few TRBV28 TGTGCCAGCAGTCGCATCATGGGGGAGACCCAGTACTTC CASSRIMGETQYF
TRBJ2-1 . . TRBV9 TGTGCCAGCAGCGCGACCTGGACAGCCCCGAGGATTGAGCAGTTCTTC CASSATWTAPRIEQFF